This TCR beta chain was profiled in a study of cytomegalovirus exposure and HLA in healthy donors. As for the study in general: Under 90% of several hundred genotyped donors fell in the Caucasian-associated ancestry cluster. Study-level findings and limits: Among donors in an Asian-associated ancestry cluster, a later analysis reportedly found fewer N-insertions than the approximately 670-donor mean. CMV serostatus stood as the only immune exposure information on hand.

Vbeta (60) and Jbeta (13) primers were used in the PCR. As handled by the study authors: Approximately 12 million of some 80 million unique TCR beta chains were shared, per a later count. The protocol was immunoSEQ multiplex PCR, while the TCRdb copy is restricted to in-frame clones and leaves out a portion. V, J and clone size reflect that table, while D and trimming were determined from the DNA. This table holds fewer than 150,000 clones, approximately 76% found once. Germline loops: CDR1 SQVTM, CDR2 ANQGSEA. Germline trimming cut 2 bases from V and 6 bases from J; bases unmatched to any gene: 6. The CDR3 is 13 residues long. The count of this clone is one. Its specificity is unknown.

The sequenced material came from PBMCs. This chain joins TRBV29-1 and TRBJ1-2; 7 nucleotides line up with TRBD1. The receptor was isolated from a man aged 55 to 70 in good health and CMV-seropositive. DNA of the CDR3: TGCAGCGTTGAACGACAGGGTTGGGATGGCTACACCTTC. This codes for CSVERQGWDGYTF.